Each of the 8 T cell receptor beta chains below was sequenced from the same sample in a study of vaccination effects on CD4 cells after COVID-19. Using immunoSEQ multiplex PCR, the repertoire was profiled, and TCRdb retains in-frame clones only, with some absent. The table lists about 52,000 clones, roughly 73% of them singletons, with 5% to 6.5% in the top ten. Antigens for these TCRs are unknown. Antigen-specific CD4+ T cell clonotypes were called by their expansion after viral peptide-pool culture in ViraFEST. Subsequent to a culture period of around eleven days, CD4+ T cells were isolated. The healthy vaccine recipients, who had no prior SARS-CoV-2 infection, showed negative nucleocapsid antibodies. The sequencing used CD4+ T cells from PBMCs cultured with HCoV-OC43 spike peptides, collected before COVID-19 vaccination. Subset: HCoV-OC43 spike overlapping peptide pool stimulation. The receptors were sampled from a human donor who received a COVID-19 vaccine.

This clone was detected a few times. V usage is TRBV6-5 and J usage is TRBJ1-5, with unresolved D. The CDR3 totals 13 residues. V lost 2 bases, J lost 6 bases, and 8 bases lay in between. Germline values: CDR1 MNHEY, CDR2 SVGAGI. CDR3 sequence: CASSYTSSQPQHF. CDR3 sequence (DNA): TGTGCCAGCAGTTACACTTCGTCTCAGCCCCAGCATTTT.

The genes are TRBV18 and TRBJ1-2; no clear D. The CDR3 runs 14 residues. Trimming took 0 bases from V and 2 from J, leaving 7 bases between them. Per the germline V gene, CDR1 is KGHSH and CDR2 is LQKENI. As DNA, the CDR3 is TGTGCCAGCTCACCACCGCACAGCAACTATGGCTACACCTTC. It yields the protein CASSPPHSNYGYTF. Drawing the rest from reference TRBV18 and TRBJ1-2, the complete variable domain is NAGVMQNPRHLVRRRGQEARLRCSPMKGHSHVYWYRQLPEEGLKFMVYLQKENIIDESGMPKERFSAEFPKEGPSILRIQQVVRGDSAAYFCASSPPHSNYGYTFGSGTRLTVV.

The rearrangement uses TRBV11-3 and TRBJ2-5; maybe TRBD2 (6 bases). Germline V lookup: CDR1 SGHNT, CDR2 YENEEA. Trimming left V 0 bases short and J 5 bases short, with 10 bases between. The CDR3 totals 14 residues. Here the CDR3 reads CASSLDGTGETQYF. CDR3 in DNA: TGTGCCAGCAGCTTAGACGGGACTGGGGAGACCCAGTACTTC.

CDR3 bases: TGTGCCAGCAGCGCGCCCTCTAATGTGGAACGTCCGGCTGGCTACACCTTC. Protein: CASSAPSNVERPAGYTF. The J gene is TRBJ1-2, the V gene TRBV9; no reliable D call. CDR3 length equals 17 residues. Germline CDR1 SGDLS, CDR2 YYNGEE. The V end lost 3 bases, the J end lost 7 bases, and 25 bases lay between the germline ends.

The V call is TRBV29-1, the J call TRBJ1-4; weak D call: TRBD1 (6 bases). Germline loops: CDR1 SQVTM, CDR2 ANQGSEA. V was clipped by 0 bases and J by 7 bases, with 9 bases between them. There are 13 residues in the CDR3. CDR3 DNA: TGCAGCGTTGAAGAGGGAGGGGGTGAAAAACTGTTTTTT. This translates into CSVEEGGGEKLFF.

The gene calls are TRBV7-3 and TRBJ2-2; D may match TRBD1 or TRBD2 (5 bases each). The germline V and J ends were trimmed by 5 bases and 4 bases, with 14 bases remaining between them. The germline V gene has CDR1 SGHTA and CDR2 FQGTGA. This CDR3 comprises 15 residues. The CDR3 spells CASSRRRDGTGELFF. The CDR3 region has the DNA TGTGCCAGCAGCCGACGTCGGGACGGCACCGGGGAGCTGTTTTTT. Using reference TRBV7-3 and TRBJ2-2 for the parts outside the CDR3, the full variable domain is GAGVSQTPSNKVTEKGKYVELRCDPISGHTALYWYRQSLGQGPEFLIYFQGTGAADDSGLPNDRFFAVRPEGSVSTLKIQRTERGDSAVYLCASSRRRDGTGELFFGEGSRLTVL.

The genes are TRBV28 and TRBJ2-3; 9 bases are a match to TRBD1. This CDR3 contains 14 residues. The trim removed 7 bases at V and 0 bases at J, leaving 2 bases unmatched. Per the germline V gene, CDR1 is MDHEN and CDR2 is SYDVKM. The CDR3 DNA reads as TGTGCCAGCACGGACAGGGGTAGCACAGATACGCAGTATTTT. It encodes CASTDRGSTDTQYF.

The chain carries TRBV6-2 or TRBV6-3 and TRBJ2-1, with TRBD1 matching over 9 bases. The ends lost 6 bases at V and 3 bases at J; junction bases unmatched: 9. The CDR3 runs to 16 residues. From germline, CDR1 is MNHEY and CDR2 SVGEGT. The CDR3 here is CASSLIGTGSYNEQFF. CDR3 DNA: TGTGCCAGCAGCCTCATTGGGACAGGGAGCTACAATGAGCAGTTCTTC.